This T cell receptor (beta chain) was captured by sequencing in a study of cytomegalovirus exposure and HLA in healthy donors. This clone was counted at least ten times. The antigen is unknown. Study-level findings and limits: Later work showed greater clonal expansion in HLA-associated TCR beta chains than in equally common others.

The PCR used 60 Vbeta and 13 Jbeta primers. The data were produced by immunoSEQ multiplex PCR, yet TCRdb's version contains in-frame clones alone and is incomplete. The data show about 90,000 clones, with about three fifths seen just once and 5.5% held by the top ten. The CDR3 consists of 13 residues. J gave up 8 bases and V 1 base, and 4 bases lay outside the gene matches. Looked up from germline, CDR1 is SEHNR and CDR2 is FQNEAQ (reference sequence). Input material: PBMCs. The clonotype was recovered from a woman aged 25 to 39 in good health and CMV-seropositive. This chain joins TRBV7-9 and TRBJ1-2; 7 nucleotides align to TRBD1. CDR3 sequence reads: CASSLEGQQGYTF. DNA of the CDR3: TGTGCCAGCAGCTTAGAGGGACAGCAAGGCTACACCTTC.